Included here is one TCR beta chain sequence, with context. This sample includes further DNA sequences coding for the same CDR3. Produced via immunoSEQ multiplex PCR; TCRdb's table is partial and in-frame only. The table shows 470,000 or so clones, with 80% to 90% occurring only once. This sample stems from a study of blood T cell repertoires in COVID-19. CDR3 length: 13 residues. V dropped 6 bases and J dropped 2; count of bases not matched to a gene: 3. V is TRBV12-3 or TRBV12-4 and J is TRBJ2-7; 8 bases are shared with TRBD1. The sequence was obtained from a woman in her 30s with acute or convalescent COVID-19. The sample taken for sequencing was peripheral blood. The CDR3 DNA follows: TGTGCCAGCAGGGGGACAGGTACCTACGAGCAGTACTTC. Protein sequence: CASRGTGTYEQYF.